A single T cell receptor beta chain is shown here with its context. The antigen remains undetermined. This record comes from a study of Graves' ophthalmopathy and Graves' hyperthyroidism. Study context: Stable hyperthyroidism referred to disease that showed no ophthalmopathy within 18 months of follow-up.

The study excluded patients with other autoimmune diseases, uncontrolled infections, pregnancy or lactation. Diagnosis used clinical symptoms, serum thyroxine, TRAb, thyroid ultrasound and orbital computed tomography. Overall study results and limits: With a specificity of just under 75% and a sensitivity of over 65%, the model predicted ophthalmopathy progression.

Amplification targeted the TCR beta CDR3 regions, with RNA transcripts as the source material. RT-PCR was first run with HTBI primers, then multiplex PCR in a second round. Each CDR3 protein gets one entry after TCRdb re-called the multiplex PCR reads with MiXCR. The table includes about 1.2 million distinct CDR3 sequences, 35% to 40% detected once. The CDR3 is made up of 16 amino acids. The V end lost 5 bases, the J end lost 5 bases, and 18 bases lay between the germline ends. Germline V gene sequence: CDR1 MGHDK, CDR2 SYGVNS. Sequenced: peripheral blood or thyroid tissue (not recorded which). The TCR originated in an adult man with Graves' hyperthyroidism. The chain employs TRBV25-1 and TRBJ1-4; maybe TRBD1 (5 bases). CDR3 sequence: CASSKVPDTKNEKLFF. Here the CDR3 DNA reads TGTGCCAGCAGTAAGGTTCCGGACACAAAAAATGAAAAACTGTTTTTT.